Below, 28 T cell receptor beta chains from the same sample are listed, as sequenced in a study of CXCR3-negative and CXCR3-positive naive CD8 T cells. Study-wide results and limits: CXCR3-expressing naive cells carried TRB CDR3s more hydrophobic than those of CXCR3-negative naive cells.

These receptors' targets are unknown. TRB cDNA libraries were made by UMI-labeled 5' RACE. TCRdb reprocessed the 5' RACE reads, with one entry per CDR3 protein and no DNA. The sample data list under 85,000 distinct CDR3 sequences. The sequenced sample was naive CXCR3+ CD8+ T cells from blood. Described subset: CD45RO-CCR7+CD27+CD95- naive CD8+ T cells expressing CXCR3 (TNR3+). These TCRs come from a human donor in good health. Some clones in this sample may be carry-over from other donors' samples.

The rearrangement uses TRBV7-2 and TRBJ2-1. Germline values: CDR1 SGHTA, CDR2 FQGNSA. The CDR3 consists of 16 residues. The CDR3 region is CASSAPDQNSYNEQFF.

The V gene is TRBV4-1, the J gene TRBJ2-6. Germline CDR1 is MGHRA and CDR2 is YSYEKL. CDR3 length: 13 residues. This chain's CDR3 is CASSQTGLNVLTF.

V is TRBV15 and J is TRBJ2-7. Germline V gene sequence: CDR1 LNHNV, CDR2 YYDKDF (reference sequence). The length of the CDR3 is 11 residues. The CDR3 loop reads CATSRADEQYF.

The J gene is TRBJ2-1, the V gene TRBV20-1; TCRdb's assignment of TRBD1 cannot be checked, as there is no DNA. Germline assignment: CDR1 DFQATT and CDR2 SNEGSKA (reference sequence). The CDR3 spans 15 residues. CDR3 protein: CSAVLAGVRQGEQFF.

The chain couples TRBV7-9 to TRBJ2-7; TCRdb picks TRBD1, but there is no DNA to check that call. CDR3 length: 12 residues. Germline V CDR1 and CDR2: SEHNR, FQNEAQ (reference sequence). This CDR3 reads CASSLRFGSPDF.

This chain uses TRBV29-1 with TRBJ2-4; TCRdb returns TRBD1, unconfirmable since there is no DNA. This CDR3 contains 11 residues. The germline CDR1 and CDR2 sequences are SQVTM and ANQGSEA. CDR3 sequence: CSVLTGTEAYF.

The CDR3 spells CAWMSGAEQFF. The chain carries TRBV30 and TRBJ2-1; TCRdb's D gene call, TRBD1, goes unchecked for lack of DNA. This CDR3 is 11 amino acids long. Germline V gene data show CDR1 as GTSNPN and CDR2 as SVGIG (reference sequence).

The V call is TRBV4-1, the J call TRBJ1-2; the TCRdb D gene call, TRBD1, has no DNA to confirm it. This CDR3 contains 13 residues. Germline CDR1 and CDR2: MGHRA and YSYEKL. CDR3 loop: CASSQGQTYGYTF.

The rearrangement links TRBV7-6 to TRBJ2-5; TCRdb lists TRBD2, though no DNA is available to test this call. This CDR3 is 18 amino acids long. CDR1 is SGHVS, CDR2 FNYEAQ, per germline. This CDR3 reads CASSLDPYSGGRQETQYF. Drawing the rest from reference TRBV7-6 and TRBJ2-5, the complete variable domain is GAGVSQSPRYKVTKRGQDVALRCDPISGHVSLYWYRQALGQGPEFLTYFNYEAQQDKSGLPNDRFSAERPEGSISTLTIQRTEQRDSAMYRCASSLDPYSGGRQETQYFGPGTRLLVL.

The chain couples TRBV6-6 to TRBJ1-1; TCRdb's D call, TRBD1, is unchecked because there is no DNA. The CDR3 runs to 14 residues. The germline V gene encodes CDR1 MNHNY and CDR2 SVGAGI (reference sequence). CDR3: CASSPTGAGAEAFF.

V and J are TRBV5-6 and TRBJ1-1; TCRdb designates TRBD1, a call that cannot be tested without DNA. This CDR3 spans 14 amino acids. The germline gives CDR1 SGHDT, CDR2 YYEEEE. The CDR3 spells CASSRTGRNTEAFF.

The chain employs TRBV7-9 and TRBJ2-5; TCRdb reports TRBD1, a call that lacks DNA to check it against. Germline CDR1 SEHNR, CDR2 FQNEAQ (reference sequence). The CDR3 runs to 13 residues. The CDR3 here is CASSRGAGETQYF.

V usage is TRBV27 and J usage is TRBJ1-1; without DNA, the TCRdb call of TRBD1 cannot be checked. Per the germline V gene, CDR1 is MNHEY and CDR2 is SMNVEV (reference sequence). The CDR3 sequence is 16 residues long. This CDR3 reads CASSFEQGAGGTEAFF.

V is TRBV7-2 and J is TRBJ2-5. CDR3 length: 14 amino acids. Germline CDR1 and CDR2: SGHTA and FQGNSA. The CDR3 spells CASSLATEQETQYF.

The rearrangement links TRBV4-3 to TRBJ2-7; without DNA, the TCRdb call of TRBD2 cannot be checked. This CDR3 contains 15 residues. Per the germline V gene, CDR1 is LGHNA and CDR2 is YSLEER. The CDR3 reads CASSQDPSGAYEQYF.

This CDR3 is CASSQDASGYEQYF. This chain connects TRBV4-3 to TRBJ2-7; TCRdb reports TRBD2, a call that lacks DNA to check it against. This CDR3 has 14 residues. The germline V gene encodes CDR1 LGHNA and CDR2 YSLEER.

This chain links TRBV7-9 with TRBJ1-1. CDR1 and CDR2 (germline): SEHNR, FQNEAQ (reference sequence). The CDR3 contains 15 residues. CDR3 loop: CASSLLSGINTEAFF.

The chain has TRBV25-1 and TRBJ2-5; the TCRdb D gene call, TRBD2, has no DNA to confirm it. The CDR3 has 15 amino acids. CDR1 and CDR2 from the germline V gene are MGHDK and SYGVNS. The CDR3 loop is CASSEYFGLEETQYF.

The CDR3 sequence is CASSKDQGMNGYTF. The rearrangement links TRBV7-9 to TRBJ1-2; the TCRdb D gene call, TRBD1, has no DNA to confirm it. The length of the CDR3 is 14 residues. Looked up from germline, CDR1 is SEHNR and CDR2 is FQNEAQ (reference sequence).

Here the CDR3 reads CASSPSGRGTEAFF. This chain links TRBV7-6 with TRBJ1-1. Per germline, CDR1 SGHVS and CDR2 FNYEAQ. The CDR3 runs 14 residues.

This chain links TRBV27 with TRBJ1-2. Per germline, CDR1 MNHEY and CDR2 SMNVEV (reference sequence). This CDR3 spans 13 amino acids. CDR3 protein: CASRAGLNYGYTF.

V usage is TRBV27 and J usage is TRBJ2-1; absent DNA, TCRdb's TRBD1 call cannot be checked. Germline CDR1 reads MNHEY; CDR2 reads SMNVEV (reference sequence). The CDR3 sequence is 14 residues long. CDR3 in amino acids: CASRARGPYNEQFF.

The chain joins TRBV28 to TRBJ2-7; TCRdb proposes TRBD1, but this gene call is untestable without DNA. Germline V CDR1 and CDR2: MDHEN, SYDVKM. The CDR3 is 14 amino acids. CDR3 sequence: CASSWGLPGHEQYF. Based on the CDR3 plus reference TRBV28 and TRBJ2-7, the full variable domain is DVKVTQSSRYLVKRTGEKVFLECVQDMDHENMFWYRQDPGLGLRLIYFSYDVKMKEKGDIPEGYSVSREKKERFSLILESASTNQTSMYLCASSWGLPGHEQYFGPGTRLTVT.

The genes are TRBV4-3 and TRBJ2-1; the TRBD2 assignment by TCRdb is unverifiable without DNA. Germline CDR1 and CDR2: LGHNA and YSLEER. This CDR3 has 15 amino acids. CDR3 residues: CASSQDRGGPDEQFF.

The chain recombines TRBV12-3 or TRBV12-4 with TRBJ2-5; TCRdb's D call of TRBD1 is untestable without DNA. This CDR3 has 14 amino acids. The CDR3 loop reads CASRGSGERETQYF.

The CDR3 here is CSAPDGLAGASYEQYF. The V call is TRBV20-1, the J call TRBJ2-7; there is no DNA to check the TCRdb D call of TRBD2. The CDR3 spans 16 residues. Germline V gene lookup returns CDR1 DFQATT and CDR2 SNEGSKA (reference sequence).

CDR3 region: CASSIDRPAAAEAFF. The V call is TRBV19, the J call TRBJ1-1; the D call of TRBD1 rests on TCRdb alone, since no DNA is present to check it. Germline values: CDR1 LNHDA, CDR2 SQIVND (reference sequence). The CDR3 totals 15 residues.

V and J are TRBV7-8 and TRBJ2-2; TCRdb gives TRBD1 as the D gene, but with no DNA this cannot be confirmed. Germline V lookup: CDR1 SGHVS, CDR2 FQNEAQ. CDR3 length equals 13 residues. CDR3 amino acids: CASDPGVTGELFF. Full variable domain (rest looked up from reference TRBV7-8 and TRBJ2-2): GAGVSQSPRYKVAKRGQDVALRCDPISGHVSLFWYQQALGQGPEFLTYFQNEAQLDKSGLPSDRFFAERPEGSVSTLKIQRTQQEDSAVYLCASDPGVTGELFFGEGSRLTVL.